Listed below are T cell receptor beta chains from one sample, sequenced in a study of shared clonotypes between healthy human individuals. Clones were sequenced by immunoSEQ multiplex PCR, and TCRdb holds only the in-frame ones, with some missing. The top ten hold 0.09% to 0.13% of the sample, which has approximately 650,000 clones, less than 97% seen once. Material: naive CD8+ T cells sorted from blood. The receptors here all came from a woman in her twenties or thirties in good health. The conserved cysteine and the conserved F or W are not part of the CDR3 here.

>TRBV5-4
ASSLENNRVNNEQF
>TRBV19
ASSPGNQPQH
>TRBV7-9
ASSATLGTPTVTDTQY
>TRBV4-1
ASSQEGLSISYEQY
>TRBV5-1
ASSLDWDSPNEQY
>TRBV4-1
ASRGRVSHEQY
>TRBV27
ASSSPATGAGGYT
>TRBV27
ASGIRASDYNEQF
>TRBV6-1
ASSLERGTYEQY
>TRBV6-1
ASTPWEGGNTEAF
>TRBV5-1
ASSLGDRSYT
>TRBV6-1
ASSLGPNTEAF
>TRBV9
ASSAGGQGASEQF